These 17 T cell receptor beta chains were sequenced from one sample in a study of T cell clonotyping in hematopoietic cell transplantation. Documented time point: recipient sample about 28 days before transplant, after cytoreduction. TCRdb keeps only in-frame clones here, not all; method: immunoSEQ multiplex PCR. The sample contains some 5,000 clones, 70% to 90% of which appear only once. This material consisted of peripheral blood mononuclear cells, taken before stem cell transplant. Every receptor here comes from a woman aged 45-59 years with acute myeloid leukemia. Some clones in this sample may be carry-over from other donors' samples.

The chain is built from TRBV5-1 and TRBJ1-1; the D is unclear. The germline V gene encodes CDR1 SGHRS and CDR2 YFSETQ. Trimming took off 5 bases at V and 1 base at J, with 9 bases between the two ends. The CDR3 runs 13 residues. The CDR3 here is CASSLSWNTEAFF. The CDR3 nucleotides are TGCGCCAGCAGTTTATCCTGGAACACTGAAGCTTTCTTT.

This rearrangement joins TRBV5-1 to TRBJ2-7, with 9 bases lining up with TRBD1. The germline V gene has CDR1 SGHRS and CDR2 YFSETQ. Losses at the gene ends were 4 bases for V and 5 bases for J; bases not matched to a gene: 10. This CDR3 spans 15 amino acids. CDR3 sequence (DNA): TGCGCCAGCAGCATTGGGGACAGGGTGAGGAACGAGCAGTACTTC. This codes for CASSIGDRVRNEQYF.

V gene TRBV11-2 combines with J gene TRBJ2-1, with D possibly matching TRBD1 (6 bases). CDR3 length: 15 amino acids. Looked up from germline, CDR1 is SGHAT and CDR2 is FQNNGV. The V end lost 5 bases, the J end lost 9 bases, and 20 bases lay between the germline ends. Written as DNA, the CDR3 is TGTGCCAGCAGCAGGGAAGGACAGTCAATTGGTGAGCAGTTCTTC. It translates to CASSREGQSIGEQFF.

The chain combines TRBV6-5 with TRBJ2-3; 7 bases are a match to TRBD2. Losses at the gene ends were 5 bases for V and 4 bases for J; bases not matched to a gene: 9. CDR1 and CDR2 (germline): MNHEY, SVGAGI. This CDR3 is built from 15 residues. The CDR3 DNA is TGTGCCAGCAGTGCCAGCGGGGCCCTCTCAGATACGCAGTATTTT. Its translation is CASSASGALSDTQYF.

A single count supports this clone. V and J are TRBV18 and TRBJ2-3, with D maybe TRBD2 (6 bases). This CDR3 is built from 16 residues. The V and J ends lost 3 bases and 1 base respectively, with 14 bases between them. Germline CDR1 and CDR2: KGHSH and LQKENI. CDR3 sequence reads: CASSPSVGSGTDTQYF. CDR3 DNA sequence: TGTGCCAGCTCACCTTCTGTCGGGAGCGGCACAGATACGCAGTATTTT.

The chain couples TRBV5-6 to TRBJ2-3; D unresolved. The V gene's germline CDR1 is SGHDT and CDR2 YYEEEE. CDR3 length: 11 residues. The V gene lost 0 bases and the J gene lost 6 bases, with 2 bases spanning the gap. The CDR3 spells CASSLADTQYF. The DNA for the CDR3 is TGTGCCAGCAGCTTGGCTGATACGCAGTATTTT.

Only a few counts were recorded for this clone. The J gene is TRBJ2-3, the V gene TRBV6-6; 8 nucleotides align to TRBD1. J gave up 10 bases and V 5 bases, and 8 bases lay outside the gene matches. CDR1 is MNHNY and CDR2 is SVGAGI in the germline V gene (reference sequence). The CDR3 is 13 amino acids. CDR3 in DNA: TGTGCCAGCAGTCTCGACAGGGGTTCGGCGCAGTATTTT. Translating it yields CASSLDRGSAQYF.

J is TRBJ2-7 and V is TRBV29-1; D is unclear. Per germline, CDR1 SQVTM and CDR2 ANQGSEA. CDR3 length equals 12 residues. Trimming took 7 bases from V and 1 from J, leaving 11 bases between them. CDR3 in amino acids: CSARDISYEQYF. The CDR3 DNA follows: TGCAGCGCCCGAGATATATCCTACGAGCAGTACTTC.

This clone appeared once. The V gene is TRBV7-2, the J gene TRBJ2-7, with TRBD1 matching 8 bases. There are 13 residues in the CDR3. Germline V gene sequence: CDR1 SGHTA, CDR2 FQGNSA. The ends lost 5 bases at V and 9 bases at J; junction bases unmatched: 9. Here the CDR3 DNA reads TGTGCCAGCAGCCTGACAGGGGCCCGGGGGCAGTACTTC. The encoded protein is CASSLTGARGQYF.

CDR3 in amino acids: CASSLGLASKSGDNEQFF. In DNA, the CDR3 is TGCGCCAGCAGCTTGGGACTAGCGTCAAAATCGGGGGATAATGAGCAGTTCTTC. This chain uses TRBV5-1 with TRBJ2-1; 8 bases match TRBD2. The V gene end was trimmed by 0 bases and the J gene end by 7 bases; junction bases not matched to a gene: 15. The length of the CDR3 is 18 residues. From germline, CDR1 is SGHRS and CDR2 YFSETQ.

The chain couples TRBV6-1 to TRBJ2-3, with D uncertain. V lost 7 bases to trimming and J lost 3 bases, with 17 bases between them. This CDR3 contains 15 residues. CDR1 and CDR2 from the germline V gene are MNHNS and SASEGT. For the CDR3, the DNA is TGTGCCAGCAACATTCTAGATCAGCCTACAGATACGCAGTATTTT. Translated: CASNILDQPTDTQYF.

V usage is TRBV28 and J usage is TRBJ1-1, with a possible D match to TRBD1 (5 bases). The CDR3 is 13 amino acids. Trimming shortened V by 1 base and J by 10 bases, and 13 bases separated the two germline ends. Germline V gene data show CDR1 as MDHEN and CDR2 as SYDVKM. CDR3 DNA: TGTGCCAGCAGTTTATTGAACGGGACCCCAGCTTTCTTT. This gives the protein CASSLLNGTPAFF.

The chain links TRBV11-3 to TRBJ1-6; tentative D call: TRBD1 (6 bases). The length of the CDR3 is 13 residues. Trimming pared 5 bases from V and 7 bases from J, leaving 9 bases between. Germline-derived CDR1 and CDR2 are SGHNT and YENEEA. The CDR3 region is CASSQGQNSPLHF. The CDR3 DNA reads TGTGCCAGCAGCCAAGGACAGAATTCACCCCTCCACTTT.

The rearrangement joins TRBV29-1 to TRBJ2-7, with 9 bases lining up with TRBD1. Germline V gives CDR1 SQVTM, CDR2 ANQGSEA. The CDR3 runs 13 residues. The J segment lost 3 bases and the V segment lost 3 bases, leaving 3 bases of the junction unmatched. CDR3 in amino acids: CSVDSGQGYEQYF. CDR3 sequence (DNA): TGCAGCGTTGACTCGGGACAGGGCTACGAGCAGTACTTC.

This chain connects TRBV19 to TRBJ2-1; 8 bases match TRBD1. The junction had 8 bases not matched to a gene; V was cut back by 2 bases and J by 8 bases. CDR1 and CDR2 from the germline V gene are LNHDA and SQIVND (reference sequence). The CDR3 is 15 amino acids. CDR3 protein: CASSILGQGFYEQFF. The CDR3 DNA reads as TGTGCCAGTAGTATACTAGGACAGGGATTCTATGAGCAGTTCTTC.

The chain links TRBV30 to TRBJ1-5; D is ambiguous. CDR3 size: 13 residues. With 3 bases removed from V and 2 bases from J, the gap between germline ends came to 8 bases. CDR1 GTSNPN and CDR2 SVGIG come from the germline V gene (reference sequence). This CDR3 is CAWSSRGNQPQHF. For the CDR3, the DNA is TGTGCCTGGAGCTCGCGTGGCAATCAGCCCCAGCATTTT.

This chain connects TRBV7-2 to TRBJ2-1; D unresolved. The V and J ends lost 5 bases and 10 bases respectively, with 12 bases between them. The CDR3 extends over 12 amino acids. Looked up from germline, CDR1 is SGHTA and CDR2 is FQGNSA. Here the CDR3 DNA reads TGTGCCAGCAGCCGGGCCCTTGAGGAGCAGTTCTTC. Translating gives CASSRALEEQFF.